These 21 T cell receptor beta chains originate from one sample sequenced in a study of PD-1 blockade in classical Hodgkin lymphoma. The protocol was immunoSEQ multiplex PCR, while the TCRdb copy is restricted to in-frame clones and leaves out a portion. This sample has 14,000 or so clones, with roughly 85% found just once. Each patient relapsed following autologous stem cell transplantation, and prior brentuximab vedotin exposure differed. The input for sequencing was peripheral blood mononuclear cells (PBMCs), taken at baseline. These receptors were collected from a human donor with classical Hodgkin lymphoma.

This rearrangement joins TRBV4-3 to TRBJ1-4, with D possibly TRBD1 on 5 matching bases. The CDR3 runs 16 residues. Germline V CDR1 and CDR2: LGHNA, YSLEER. V lost 0 bases, J lost 0 bases, and 8 bases lay in between. The DNA for the CDR3 is TGCGCCAGCAGCCAAGACAGGGCTGCAACTAATGAAAAACTGTTTTTT. Translated: CASSQDRAATNEKLFF.

V usage is TRBV4-1 and J usage is TRBJ1-2; 7 nucleotides agree with TRBD1. J was trimmed by 11 bases and V by 5 bases; bases with no gene match: 17. The length of the CDR3 is 15 residues. Germline assignment: CDR1 MGHRA and CDR2 YSYEKL. The CDR3 loop is CASSSYLRGLLVYTF. CDR3 coding DNA: TGCGCCAGCAGCTCGTATTTGAGGGGGCTCCTGGTTTACACCTTC.

V usage is TRBV29-1 and J usage is TRBJ1-2; D gene unclear. CDR1 is SQVTM and CDR2 is ANQGSEA in the germline V gene. Trimming stripped 2 bases from V and 8 bases from J, with 18 bases between. The CDR3 is made up of 14 amino acids. The CDR3 is CSVEFVGPIGGYTF. The CDR3 bases are TGCAGCGTTGAATTCGTTGGACCTATCGGGGGCTACACCTTC. The full variable domain, rest sourced from reference TRBV29-1 and TRBJ1-2, is SAVISQKPSRDICQRGTSLTIQCQVDSQVTMMFWYRQQPGQSLTLIATANQGSEATYESGFVIDKFPISRPNLTFSTLTVSNMSPEDSSIYLCSVEFVGPIGGYTFGSGTRLTVV.

The chain couples TRBV27 to TRBJ2-3; TRBD2 might be the D (5 bases). The CDR3 totals 16 residues. Trimming removed 2 bases at V and 0 bases at J, with 12 bases between. Germline V CDR1 and CDR2: MNHEY, SMNVEV (reference sequence). CDR3: CASSLPGKLSTDTQYF. CDR3 DNA sequence: TGTGCCAGCAGTTTACCCGGGAAACTCAGCACAGATACGCAGTATTTT.

The chain links TRBV19 to TRBJ1-4, with 9 bases that match TRBD1. The CDR3 has 15 residues. V dropped 5 bases and J dropped 7; count of bases not matched to a gene: 8. Germline CDR1 is LNHDA and CDR2 is SQIVND (reference sequence). The CDR3 DNA is TGTGCCAGTAGTTCCTCACAGGGGGCGGGTGAAAAACTGTTTTTT. Translating it yields CASSSSQGAGEKLFF.

The chain links TRBV5-4 to TRBJ2-5, with TRBD2 as a possible D gene (7 bases). Per germline, CDR1 SGHNT and CDR2 YYREEE (reference sequence). The CDR3 has 16 residues. V was pared by 4 bases and J by 5 bases, with 21 bases between. This CDR3 is CASSPSLAGAQETQYF. The CDR3 region has the DNA TGTGCCAGCAGCCCAAGCCTGGCGGGGGCTCAGGAGACCCAGTACTTC.

The chain joins TRBV5-6 to TRBJ2-7; D ambiguous. V was pared by 2 bases and J by 0 bases, with 0 bases between. The germline V gene has CDR1 SGHDT and CDR2 YYEEEE. The CDR3 is made up of 11 amino acids. The CDR3 DNA reads TGTGCCAGCAGCTTCTCCTACGAGCAGTACTTC. This gives the protein CASSFSYEQYF. Looking up the rest from reference TRBV5-6 and TRBJ2-7 gives the full variable domain: DAGVTQSPTHLIKTRGQQVTLRCSPKSGHDTVSWYQQALGQGPQFIFQYYEEEERQRGNFPDRFSGHQFPNYSSELNVNALLLGDSALYLCASSFSYEQYFGPGTRLTVT.

V and J are TRBV28 and TRBJ1-2; D uncertain. The CDR3 loop spans 12 amino acids. Germline CDR1 and CDR2: MDHEN and SYDVKM. The V and J ends lost 2 bases and 3 bases respectively, with 4 bases between them. CDR3 sequence reads: CASSLPDYGYTF. CDR3 in DNA: TGTGCCAGCAGTTTACCAGACTATGGCTACACCTTC.

CDR3: CASSPTGTNYGYTF. CDR3 DNA: TGTGCCAGCAGCCCGACAGGTACTAACTATGGCTACACCTTC. The chain recombines TRBV7-9 with TRBJ1-2; possibly TRBD1 for D (6 bases). V lost 5 bases and J 0 bases, leaving 10 bases between the germline ends. Per the germline V gene, CDR1 is SEHNR and CDR2 is FQNEAQ (reference sequence). The CDR3 has 14 amino acids.

This rearrangement joins TRBV5-1 to TRBJ2-2; possibly TRBD1 for D (6 bases). V lost 4 bases to trimming and J lost 0 bases, with 10 bases between them. This CDR3 spans 15 amino acids. CDR1 is SGHRS and CDR2 is YFSETQ in the germline V gene. The CDR3 spells CASSPGHSNTGELFF. CDR3 sequence (DNA): TGCGCCAGCAGCCCGGGACATTCGAACACCGGGGAGCTGTTTTTT.

In nucleotides, the CDR3 is TGTGCCATCAGTGGGGCAGGATCCACTGAAGCTTTCTTT. Its translation: CAISGAGSTEAFF. V usage is TRBV10-3 and J usage is TRBJ1-1; no clear D. The germline V and J ends were trimmed by 4 bases and 4 bases, with 10 bases remaining between them. CDR1 is ENHRY and CDR2 is SYGVKD in the germline V gene. The CDR3 runs 13 residues.

The chain carries TRBV7-3 and TRBJ1-6, with D tentatively TRBD1 (5 bases). There are 15 residues in the CDR3. Germline values: CDR1 SGHTA, CDR2 FQGTGA. V was shortened by 2 bases and J by 8 bases, with 13 bases between the two germline ends. The CDR3 coding sequence is TGTGCCAGCAGCTTAGAAGGGGCCCCAGATTCACCCCTCCACTTT. Translated, it gives CASSLEGAPDSPLHF.

This sequence joins TRBV2 and TRBJ2-7, with 8 bases matching TRBD1. Germline loops: CDR1 SNHLY, CDR2 FYNNEI. The CDR3 length is 11 residues. J lost 5 bases, V lost 8 bases, and 2 bases had no gene match. In DNA form, the CDR3 reads TGTGCCAGCGGACAGGGCCACGAGCAGTACTTC. Protein: CASGQGHEQYF.

This clone is medium-sized by share. The chain combines TRBV5-1 with TRBJ1-1; the D gene is possibly TRBD1 (6 bases). Between the trimmed V and J ends, which lost 0 bases and 0 bases, there was a span of 27 bases. This CDR3 is 21 amino acids long. Looked up from germline, CDR1 is SGHRS and CDR2 is YFSETQ. The CDR3 loop reads CASSLARYARGRGVLNTEAFF. In DNA, the CDR3 is TGCGCCAGCAGCTTGGCCCGGTACGCTAGGGGGAGGGGGGTCCTGAACACTGAAGCTTTCTTT.

By its share, this clone is large. The chain joins TRBV4-1 to TRBJ1-6; maybe TRBD1 (6 bases). The length of the CDR3 is 14 residues. Per germline, CDR1 MGHRA and CDR2 YSYEKL. The V gene lost 3 bases and the J gene lost 8 bases, with 11 bases spanning the gap. The CDR3 sequence: CASSHRTEDSPLHF. CDR3 nucleotides: TGCGCCAGCAGCCACCGGACAGAGGATTCACCCCTCCACTTT.

This chain joins TRBV5-1 and TRBJ1-3; a weak D match, TRBD1 (5 bases). The V end was cut by 4 bases, the J end by 2 bases, with 16 bases between. The CDR3 runs 16 residues. The germline V gene encodes CDR1 SGHRS and CDR2 YFSETQ. CDR3 bases: TGCGCCAGCAGCCCCGCCGAGGGACGCACTGGAAACACCATATATTTT. It yields the protein CASSPAEGRTGNTIYF. Drawing the rest from reference TRBV5-1 and TRBJ1-3, the complete variable domain is KAGVTQTPRYLIKTRGQQVTLSCSPISGHRSVSWYQQTPGQGLQFLFEYFSETQRNKGNFPGRFSGRQFSNSRSEMNVSTLELGDSALYLCASSPAEGRTGNTIYFGEGSWLTVV.

The chain links TRBV9 to TRBJ1-2, with 11 bases matching TRBD1. From germline, CDR1 is SGDLS and CDR2 YYNGEE. Trimming cost V 4 bases and J 4 bases; bases outside gene matches: 9. The CDR3 length is 16 residues. CDR3 sequence: CASSPGQGASPYGYTF. The CDR3 bases are TGTGCCAGCAGCCCAGGACAGGGGGCGTCCCCCTATGGCTACACCTTC.

CDR3 DNA sequence: TGTGCCAGCAGCTTACAGTTTTACGAGCAGTACTTC. This encodes CASSLQFYEQYF. The chain carries TRBV7-9 and TRBJ2-7; no clear D gene. Trimming shortened V by 2 bases and J by 4 bases, and 6 bases separated the two germline ends. Germline CDR1 SEHNR, CDR2 FQNEAQ (reference sequence). This CDR3 is 12 amino acids long.

This chain joins TRBV9 and TRBJ1-3; 8 nucleotides align to TRBD1. Germline CDR1 reads SGDLS; CDR2 reads YYNGEE. The CDR3 runs to 16 residues. Trimming at V came to 4 bases and at J to 0 bases, leaving 6 bases not matched to a gene. The CDR3 here is CASSWGQDGSGNTIYF. The CDR3 coding sequence is TGTGCCAGCAGCTGGGGACAGGATGGCTCTGGAAACACCATATATTTT. The full variable domain, rest sourced from reference TRBV9 and TRBJ1-3, is DSGVTQTPKHLITATGQRVTLRCSPRSGDLSVYWYQQSLDQGLQFLIQYYNGEERAKGNILERFSAQQFPDLHSELNLSSLELGDSALYFCASSWGQDGSGNTIYFGEGSWLTVV.

This clone was seen just once. J is TRBJ1-1 and V is TRBV4-3; weak D call: TRBD1 (6 bases). Trimming shortened V by 4 bases and J by 1 base, and 19 bases separated the two germline ends. Per germline, CDR1 LGHNA and CDR2 YSLEER. This CDR3 region has 17 residues. This CDR3 reads CASSPIEGTGANTEAFF. CDR3 DNA sequence: TGCGCCAGCAGCCCAATCGAAGGGACGGGGGCGAACACTGAAGCTTTCTTT.

The chain links TRBV9 to TRBJ2-1; D is perhaps TRBD1 or TRBD2 (5 bases each). Per germline, CDR1 SGDLS and CDR2 YYNGEE. Trimming took 1 base from V and 4 from J, leaving 15 bases between them. CDR3 length: 16 amino acids. CDR3 region: CASSVIARGLYNEQFF. The CDR3 DNA reads TGTGCCAGCAGCGTAATAGCCCGGGGCCTTTACAATGAGCAGTTCTTC.